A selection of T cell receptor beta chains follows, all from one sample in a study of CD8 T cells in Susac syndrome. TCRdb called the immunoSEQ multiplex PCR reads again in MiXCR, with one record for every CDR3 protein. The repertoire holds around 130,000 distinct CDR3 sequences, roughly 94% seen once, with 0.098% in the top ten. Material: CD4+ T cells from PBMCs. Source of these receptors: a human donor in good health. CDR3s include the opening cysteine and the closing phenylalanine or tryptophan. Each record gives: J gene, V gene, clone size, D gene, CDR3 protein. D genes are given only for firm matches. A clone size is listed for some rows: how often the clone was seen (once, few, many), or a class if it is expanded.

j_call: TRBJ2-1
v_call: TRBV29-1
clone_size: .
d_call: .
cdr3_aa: CSVESYNEQFF

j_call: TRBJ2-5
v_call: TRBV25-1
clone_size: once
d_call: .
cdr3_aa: CASSEQEGQETQYF

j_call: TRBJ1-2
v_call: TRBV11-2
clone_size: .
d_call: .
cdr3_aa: CASSLEGAAYTF

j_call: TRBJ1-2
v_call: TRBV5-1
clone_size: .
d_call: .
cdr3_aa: CASSPVGDGLYTF

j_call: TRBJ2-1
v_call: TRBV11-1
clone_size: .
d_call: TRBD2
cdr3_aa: CASSPLAGGVHEQFF

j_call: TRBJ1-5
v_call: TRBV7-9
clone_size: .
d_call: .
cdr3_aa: CASSSHWETDSNQPQHF

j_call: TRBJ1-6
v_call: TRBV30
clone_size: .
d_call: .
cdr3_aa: CAWSLRDHSPLHF

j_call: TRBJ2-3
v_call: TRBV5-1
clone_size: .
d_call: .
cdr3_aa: CASSSTRTYDTQYF

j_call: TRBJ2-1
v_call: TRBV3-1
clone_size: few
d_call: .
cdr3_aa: CASSLTANEQFF

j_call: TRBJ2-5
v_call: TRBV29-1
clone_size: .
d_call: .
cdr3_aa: CSATTGSYQETQYF

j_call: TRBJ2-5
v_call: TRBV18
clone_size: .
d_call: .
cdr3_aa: CASSPLDRNGETQYF

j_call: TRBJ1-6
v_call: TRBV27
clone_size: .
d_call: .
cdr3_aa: CASSPDLVSPLHF

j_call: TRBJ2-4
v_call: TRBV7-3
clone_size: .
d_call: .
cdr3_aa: CASSLAPSGIQYF

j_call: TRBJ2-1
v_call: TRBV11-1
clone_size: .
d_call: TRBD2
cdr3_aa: CASSVLLIAGGPASYNEQFF

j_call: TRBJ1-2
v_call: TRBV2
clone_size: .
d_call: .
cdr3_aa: CASSESRDSIYGYTF

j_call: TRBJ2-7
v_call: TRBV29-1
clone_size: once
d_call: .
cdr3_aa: CSVSYQDLSYEQYF

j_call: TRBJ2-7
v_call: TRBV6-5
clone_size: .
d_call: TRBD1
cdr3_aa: CASTSLQGAQNEQYF

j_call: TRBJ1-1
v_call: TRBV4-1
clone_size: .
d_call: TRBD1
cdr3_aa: CASSQGVRTGGMNTEAFF

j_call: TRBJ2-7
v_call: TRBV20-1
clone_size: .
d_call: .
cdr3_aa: CSAPDQGHEQYF

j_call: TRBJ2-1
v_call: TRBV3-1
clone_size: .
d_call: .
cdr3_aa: CASSQVEARVNEQFF

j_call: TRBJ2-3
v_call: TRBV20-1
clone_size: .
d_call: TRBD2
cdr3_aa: CSALSLAGDTDTQYF

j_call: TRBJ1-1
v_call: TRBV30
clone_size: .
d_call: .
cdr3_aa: CAWKRGLKFGVVNTEAFF

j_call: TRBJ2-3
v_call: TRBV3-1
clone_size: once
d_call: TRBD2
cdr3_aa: CASSPSGSPDTQYF

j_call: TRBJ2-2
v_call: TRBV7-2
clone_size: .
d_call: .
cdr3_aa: CASSPSLNTGELFF

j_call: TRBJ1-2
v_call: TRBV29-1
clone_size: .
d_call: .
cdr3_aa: CSARGNYGYTF

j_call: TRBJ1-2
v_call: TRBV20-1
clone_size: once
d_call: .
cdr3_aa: CSARRDNYGYTF

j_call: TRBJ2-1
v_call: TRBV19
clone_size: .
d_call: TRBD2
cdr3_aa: CASSISTSGASSSYNEQFF

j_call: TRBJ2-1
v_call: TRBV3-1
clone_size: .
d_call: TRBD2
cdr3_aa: CASSHTSGGNEQFF

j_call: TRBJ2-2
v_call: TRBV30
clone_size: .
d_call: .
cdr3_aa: CAWSVGAGELFF

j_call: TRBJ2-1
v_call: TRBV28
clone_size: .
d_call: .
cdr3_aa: CASSVPGLSNEQFF

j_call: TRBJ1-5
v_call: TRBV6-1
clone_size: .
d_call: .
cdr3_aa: CASSTEADFRDQPQHF

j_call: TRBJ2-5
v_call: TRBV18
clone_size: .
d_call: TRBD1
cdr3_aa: CASSPYEGTGGPETQYF

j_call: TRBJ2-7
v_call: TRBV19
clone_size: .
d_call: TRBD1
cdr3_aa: CASSRGQGLLSYEQYF

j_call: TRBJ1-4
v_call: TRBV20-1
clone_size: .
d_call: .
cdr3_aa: CSARSGNEKLFF

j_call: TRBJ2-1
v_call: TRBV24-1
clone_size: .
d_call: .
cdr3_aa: CATSAFPNYNEQFF

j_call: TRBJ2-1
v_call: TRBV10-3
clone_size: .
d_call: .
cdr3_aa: CAISDALGNEQFF